The clone carrying this TCR beta chain was picked up many times. Its target is unknown. CDR3 size: 13 residues. Trimming cost V 3 bases and J 4 bases, with 7 bases left between them. In germline, CDR1 is MNHNS, CDR2 SASEGT. The record originates from a study of CD8 T cells in ankylosing spondylitis. Whole-study findings and limits: CD8+ by phenotype, disease-linked clones were relatively rare in peripheral blood.

TCRdb analysed the 5' RACE reads with MiXCR anew, one entry per CDR3 protein. The sample consists of roughly 230,000 distinct CDR3 sequences, about 10% of them appearing once. The rearrangement links TRBV6-1 to TRBJ1-5; D is possibly TRBD1 (5 bases). The sequence came from a male donor with ankylosing spondylitis or in good health (not recorded which). The sample taken for sequencing was blood, either unsorted or a sorted T cell fraction (not recorded which). For the CDR3, the DNA is TGTGCCAGCAGTGAGGGACTTAATCAGCCCCAGCATTTT. Translating gives CASSEGLNQPQHF.